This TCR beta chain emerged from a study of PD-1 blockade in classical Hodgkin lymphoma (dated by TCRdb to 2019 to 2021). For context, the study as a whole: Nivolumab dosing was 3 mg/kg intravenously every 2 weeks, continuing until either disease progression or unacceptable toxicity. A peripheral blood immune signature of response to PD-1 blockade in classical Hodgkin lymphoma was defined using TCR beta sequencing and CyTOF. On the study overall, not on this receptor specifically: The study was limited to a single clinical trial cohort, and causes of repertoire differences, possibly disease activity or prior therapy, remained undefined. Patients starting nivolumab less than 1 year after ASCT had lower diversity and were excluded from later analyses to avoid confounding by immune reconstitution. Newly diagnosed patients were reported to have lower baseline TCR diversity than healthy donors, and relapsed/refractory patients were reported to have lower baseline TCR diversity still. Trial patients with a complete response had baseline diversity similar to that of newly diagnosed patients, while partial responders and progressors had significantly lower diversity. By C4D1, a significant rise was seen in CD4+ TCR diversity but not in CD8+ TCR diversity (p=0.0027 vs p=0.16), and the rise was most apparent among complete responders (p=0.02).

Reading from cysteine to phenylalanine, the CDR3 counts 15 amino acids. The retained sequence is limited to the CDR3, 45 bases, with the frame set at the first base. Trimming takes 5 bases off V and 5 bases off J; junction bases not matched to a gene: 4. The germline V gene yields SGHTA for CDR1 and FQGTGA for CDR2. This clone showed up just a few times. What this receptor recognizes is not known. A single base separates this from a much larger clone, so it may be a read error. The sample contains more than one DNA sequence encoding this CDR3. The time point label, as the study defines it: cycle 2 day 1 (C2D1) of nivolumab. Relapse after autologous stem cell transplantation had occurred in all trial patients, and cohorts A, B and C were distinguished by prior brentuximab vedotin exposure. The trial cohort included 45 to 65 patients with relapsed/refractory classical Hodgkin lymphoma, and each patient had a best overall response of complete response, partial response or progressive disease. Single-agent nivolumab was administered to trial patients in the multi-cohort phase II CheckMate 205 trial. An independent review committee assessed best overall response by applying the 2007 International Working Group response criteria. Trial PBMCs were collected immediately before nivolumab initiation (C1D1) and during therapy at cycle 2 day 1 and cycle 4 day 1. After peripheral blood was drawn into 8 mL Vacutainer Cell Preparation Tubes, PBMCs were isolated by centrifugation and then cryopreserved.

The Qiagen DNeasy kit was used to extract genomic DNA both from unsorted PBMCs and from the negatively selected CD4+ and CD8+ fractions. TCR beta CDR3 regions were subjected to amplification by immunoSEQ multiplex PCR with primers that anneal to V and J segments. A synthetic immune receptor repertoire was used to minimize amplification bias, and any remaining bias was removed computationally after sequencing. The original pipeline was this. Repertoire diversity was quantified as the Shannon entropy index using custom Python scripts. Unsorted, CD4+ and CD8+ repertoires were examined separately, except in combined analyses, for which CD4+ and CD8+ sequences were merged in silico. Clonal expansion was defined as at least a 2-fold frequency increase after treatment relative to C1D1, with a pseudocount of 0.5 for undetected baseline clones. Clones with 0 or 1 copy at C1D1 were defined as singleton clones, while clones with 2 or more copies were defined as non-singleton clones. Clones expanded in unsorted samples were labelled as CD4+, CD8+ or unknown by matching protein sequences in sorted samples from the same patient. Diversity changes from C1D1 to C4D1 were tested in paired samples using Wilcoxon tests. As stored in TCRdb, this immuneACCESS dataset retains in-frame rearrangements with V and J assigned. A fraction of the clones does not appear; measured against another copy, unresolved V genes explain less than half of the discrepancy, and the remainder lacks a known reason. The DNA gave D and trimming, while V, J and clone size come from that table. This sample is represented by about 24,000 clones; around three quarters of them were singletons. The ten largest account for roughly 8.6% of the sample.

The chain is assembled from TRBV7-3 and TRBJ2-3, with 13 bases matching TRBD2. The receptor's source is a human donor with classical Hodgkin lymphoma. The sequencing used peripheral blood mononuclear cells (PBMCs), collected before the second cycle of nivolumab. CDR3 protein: CASSRLAGGVDTQYF. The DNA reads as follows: TGTGCCAGCAGCCGACTAGCGGGAGGAGTAGATACGCAGTATTTT.